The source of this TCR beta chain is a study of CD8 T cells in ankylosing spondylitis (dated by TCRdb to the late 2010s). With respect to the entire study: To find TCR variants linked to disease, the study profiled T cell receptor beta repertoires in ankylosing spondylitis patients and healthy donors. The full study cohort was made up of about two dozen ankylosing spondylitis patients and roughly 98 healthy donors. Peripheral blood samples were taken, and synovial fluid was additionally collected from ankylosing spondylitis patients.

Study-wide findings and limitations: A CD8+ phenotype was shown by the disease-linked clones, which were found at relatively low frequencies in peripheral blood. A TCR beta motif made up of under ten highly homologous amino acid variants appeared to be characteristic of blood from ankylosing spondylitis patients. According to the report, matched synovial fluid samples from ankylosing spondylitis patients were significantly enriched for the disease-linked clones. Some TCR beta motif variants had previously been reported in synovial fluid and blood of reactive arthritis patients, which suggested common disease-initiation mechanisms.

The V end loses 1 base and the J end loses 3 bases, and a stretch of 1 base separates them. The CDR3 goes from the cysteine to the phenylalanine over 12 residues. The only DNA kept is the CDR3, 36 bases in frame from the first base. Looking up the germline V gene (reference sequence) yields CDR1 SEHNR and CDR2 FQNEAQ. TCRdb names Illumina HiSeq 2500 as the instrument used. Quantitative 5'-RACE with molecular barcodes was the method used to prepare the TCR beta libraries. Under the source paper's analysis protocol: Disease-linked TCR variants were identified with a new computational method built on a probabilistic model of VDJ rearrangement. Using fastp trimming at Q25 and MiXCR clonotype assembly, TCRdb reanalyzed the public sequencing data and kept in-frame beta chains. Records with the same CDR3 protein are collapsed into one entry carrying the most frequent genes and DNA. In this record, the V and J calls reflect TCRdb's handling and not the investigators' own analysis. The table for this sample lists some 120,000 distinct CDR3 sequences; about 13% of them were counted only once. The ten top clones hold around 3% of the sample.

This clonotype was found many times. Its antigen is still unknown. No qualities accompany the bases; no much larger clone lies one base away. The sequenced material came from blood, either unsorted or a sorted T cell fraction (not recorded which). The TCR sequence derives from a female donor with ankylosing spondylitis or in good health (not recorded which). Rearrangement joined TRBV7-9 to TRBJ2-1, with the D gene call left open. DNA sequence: TGTGCCAGCAGCTTAGTCTACAATGAGCAGTTCTTC. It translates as CASSLVYNEQFF.